A selection of T cell receptor beta chains follows, all from one sample in a study of OX40 agonist ivuxolimab in advanced cancers. Measured with immunoSEQ multiplex PCR; TCRdb has only the in-frame clones, and not every one. Of 150,000 to 170,000 clones listed, roughly 92% are singletons. The sample consisted of CD4+ or CD8+ T cells sorted from blood, taken in a trial of the OX40 agonist ivuxolimab. The source of these receptors is an adult with an advanced solid tumor such as melanoma, head and neck, liver or kidney cancer. Each CDR3 is given with its conserved first and last residue. The D gene is left open where the match is weak. Clone size, where shown, is once, few, many, or a class for clones that have expanded.

d_call	clone_size	j_call	v_call	cdr3_nt	cdr3_aa
NA	NA	TRBJ2-5	TRBV28	TGTGCCAGCAGTTTGCCCAGCGGCCTTCCCCGAGAGACCCAGTACTTC	CASSLPSGLPRETQYF
TRBD1	NA	TRBJ2-3	TRBV10-3	TGTGCCATCCTAGGACAGGTTGGGTCAGATACGCAGTATTTT	CAILGQVGSDTQYF
TRBD1	NA	TRBJ1-2	TRBV18	TGTGCCAGCTCGGCGGGACAGATAAGCTATGGCTACACCTTC	CASSAGQISYGYTF
NA	NA	TRBJ1-4	TRBV7-3	TGTGCCAGCAGCTTAATAGGGGCCCCTAATGAAAAACTGTTTTTT	CASSLIGAPNEKLFF
NA	NA	TRBJ1-3	TRBV11-2	TGTGCCAGCAGCTTGCGCTTCCGGGGGGGTTCTGGAAACACCATATATTTT	CASSLRFRGGSGNTIYF
TRBD2	NA	TRBJ2-3	TRBV4-2	TGTGCCAGCAGCCAAGGGATAGGGACTAGCGGGTCAGATACGCAGTATTTT	CASSQGIGTSGSDTQYF
TRBD2	NA	TRBJ2-5	TRBV6-6	TGTGCCAGCAGTTCCCCCAGTCTAGCGGGGCAAGAGACCCAGTACTTC	CASSSPSLAGQETQYF
TRBD1	NA	TRBJ2-7	TRBV4-2	TGTGCCAGCAGCCGAGAACAGGGGACCCCCTACGAGCAGTACTTC	CASSREQGTPYEQYF
TRBD1	once	TRBJ1-2	TRBV5-6	TGTGCCAGCAGCTTGGGGGTAAGGACAGGGGCGACCTATGGCTACACCTTC	CASSLGVRTGATYGYTF
NA	NA	TRBJ1-5	TRBV5-6	TGTGCCAGCAGCTTGGGCGGGGCGCCGGGTCAGCCCCAGCATTTT	CASSLGGAPGQPQHF
NA	NA	TRBJ1-1	TRBV7-6	TGTGCCAGCACCCCGGGGTCGCCCATGAACACTGAAGCTTTCTTT	CASTPGSPMNTEAFF
NA	NA	TRBJ2-3	TRBV19	TGTGCCAGTAGTATAGCGCGCGATGGTACGCAGTATTTT	CASSIARDGTQYF
TRBD1	NA	TRBJ1-4	TRBV5-1	TGCGCCAGCCGAGCGACTGACAGGGGGAACGAAAAACTGTTTTTT	CASRATDRGNEKLFF
TRBD2	NA	TRBJ2-7	TRBV27	TGTGCCAGCAGTCCGGGACTATACCTGACCTACGAGCAGTACTTC	CASSPGLYLTYEQYF
NA	NA	TRBJ2-3	TRBV4-2	TGTGCCAGCAGCCCGGACAGATACACAGATACGCAGTATTTT	CASSPDRYTDTQYF
TRBD2	NA	TRBJ2-5	TRBV9	TGTGCCAGCAGCGTAGCGGCTGGCACTAGCGCGAGGCAAGAGACCCAGTACTTC	CASSVAAGTSARQETQYF
TRBD2	NA	TRBJ2-7	TRBV5-1	TGCGCCAGCAGGATCCAGGGGACTAGCGGATACGAGCAGTACTTC	CASRIQGTSGYEQYF
NA	NA	TRBJ1-2	TRBV5-5	TGTGCCAGCAGGAAACAGGAGACCTATGGCTACACCTTC	CASRKQETYGYTF
TRBD2	NA	TRBJ2-4	TRBV29-1	TGCAGCGCCGGACTAGCGGGACCAGCCAAAAACATTCAGTACTTC	CSAGLAGPAKNIQYF
TRBD1	NA	TRBJ2-7	TRBV19	TGTGCCAGTAGTGCCGGACAGGCGACCTACGAGCAGTACTTC	CASSAGQATYEQYF
TRBD1	once	TRBJ2-1	TRBV18	TGTGCCAGCTCTCTCTTGGGACAGGGCCAGTCTGATGAGCAGTTCTTC	CASSLLGQGQSDEQFF
NA	NA	TRBJ1-3	TRBV29-1	TGCAGCGGGGGGGCCCCTGGAAACACCATATATTTT	CSGGAPGNTIYF
NA	few	TRBJ2-1	TRBV21-1	TGTGCCAGCAGCCTCCCCGGGACTAGCGGGGAGGGGGGGCAGTTCTTC	CASSLPGTSGEGGQFF
NA	NA	TRBJ2-5	TRBV5-6	TGTGCCAGCAACCAAAGACTCCCTGAGGGGGAGACCCAGTACTTC	CASNQRLPEGETQYF